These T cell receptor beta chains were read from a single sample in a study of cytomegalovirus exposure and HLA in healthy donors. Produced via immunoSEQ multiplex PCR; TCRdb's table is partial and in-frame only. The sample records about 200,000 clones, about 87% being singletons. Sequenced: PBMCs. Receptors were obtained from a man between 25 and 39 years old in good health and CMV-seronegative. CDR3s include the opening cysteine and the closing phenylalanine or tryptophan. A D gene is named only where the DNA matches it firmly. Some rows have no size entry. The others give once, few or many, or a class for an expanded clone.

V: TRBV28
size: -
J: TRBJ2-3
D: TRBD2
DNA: TGTGCCAGCAGTCCCCGGACTAGCGGGAGGCTCACAGATACGCAGTATTTT
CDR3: CASSPRTSGRLTDTQYF

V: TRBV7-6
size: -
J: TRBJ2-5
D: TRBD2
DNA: TGTGCCAGCAGCTTTGGGCTAGCGGGGGGGCGGCAAGAGACCCAGTACTTC
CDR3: CASSFGLAGGRQETQYF

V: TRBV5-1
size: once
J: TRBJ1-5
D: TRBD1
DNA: TGCGCCAGCAGCTTGTCCCCAGGGGGTAATCAGCCCCAGCATTTT
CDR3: CASSLSPGGNQPQHF

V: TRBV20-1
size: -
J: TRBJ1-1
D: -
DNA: TGCAGTGCTAGAGAAGGTTCAGGAGCTTTCTTT
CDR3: CSAREGSGAFF

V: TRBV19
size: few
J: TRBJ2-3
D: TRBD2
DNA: TGTGCCAGCAAGACCCCTAGCGGGGGGGTAGATACGCAGTATTTT
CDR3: CASKTPSGGVDTQYF

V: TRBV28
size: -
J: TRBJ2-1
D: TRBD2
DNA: TGTGCCACCTGGACTAGCGGTTACTCCTACAATGAGCAGTTCTTC
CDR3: CATWTSGYSYNEQFF

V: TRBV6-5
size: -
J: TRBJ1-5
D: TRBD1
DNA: TGTGCCAGCAGTCCCGGACAGGGGCACGCTCAGCCCCAGCATTTT
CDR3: CASSPGQGHAQPQHF

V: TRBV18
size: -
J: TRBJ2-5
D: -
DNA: TGTGCCAGCTCAAGGAGGGGTTTGCAAGAGACCCAGTACTTC
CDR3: CASSRRGLQETQYF

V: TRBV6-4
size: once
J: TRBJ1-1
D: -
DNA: TGTGCCAGCAGCTCAGCAGGAGGTGAAGCTTTCTTT
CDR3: CASSSAGGEAFF

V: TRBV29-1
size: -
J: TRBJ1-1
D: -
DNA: TGCAGCGTTGTACAGCAACAAAACACTGAAGCTTTCTTT
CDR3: CSVVQQQNTEAFF

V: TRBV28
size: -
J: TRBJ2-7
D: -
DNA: TGTGCCAGCAGTTCCCCGAGAGCTGCTACCTACGAGCAGTACTTC
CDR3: CASSSPRAATYEQYF

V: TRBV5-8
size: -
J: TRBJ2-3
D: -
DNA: TGTGCCAGCAGCTTGAGCCTCCCCACAGATACGCAGTATTTT
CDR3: CASSLSLPTDTQYF

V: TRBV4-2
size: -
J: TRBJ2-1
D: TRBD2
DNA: TGTGCCAGCAGCCAGGCCCTAGCGGGAGGCTACAATGAGCAGTTCTTC
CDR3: CASSQALAGGYNEQFF

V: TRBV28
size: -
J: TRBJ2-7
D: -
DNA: TGTGCCAGCAGTAACCAGGGGAACGAGCAGTACTTC
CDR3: CASSNQGNEQYF